The table lists the clone carrying this T cell receptor (beta chain) with a count of one. Its antigen is as yet unknown. A single base separates this from a much larger clone, so it may be a read error. TCR beta CDR3 amplification used RNA transcripts. Investigators did first-round RT-PCR with HTBI primers, then second-round multiplex PCR. TCRdb ran MiXCR on the multiplex PCR reads and lists one entry per CDR3 protein. The data show tens of thousands of distinct CDR3 sequences, with about half seen just once and 4.7% held by the top ten. The starting material, about 9.5 ml of fresh peripheral blood, provided the PBMCs. This sample stems from a study of Graves' ophthalmopathy and Graves' hyperthyroidism. Whole-study findings and limits: Sensitivity reached nearly 71% and specificity 72.22% when the model predicted ophthalmopathy progression.

The CDR3 length is 13 residues. CDR1 GTSNPN and CDR2 SVGIG come from the germline V gene (reference sequence). The receptor was derived from an adult woman with Graves' ophthalmopathy. V is TRBV30 and J is TRBJ1-5; possibly TRBD1 for D (5 bases). What was sequenced was peripheral blood. CDR3 sequence (DNA): TGTGCCTGGAACCGAGGGGATAGTCAGCCCCTGCATTTT. This sequence encodes CAWNRGDSQPLHF.